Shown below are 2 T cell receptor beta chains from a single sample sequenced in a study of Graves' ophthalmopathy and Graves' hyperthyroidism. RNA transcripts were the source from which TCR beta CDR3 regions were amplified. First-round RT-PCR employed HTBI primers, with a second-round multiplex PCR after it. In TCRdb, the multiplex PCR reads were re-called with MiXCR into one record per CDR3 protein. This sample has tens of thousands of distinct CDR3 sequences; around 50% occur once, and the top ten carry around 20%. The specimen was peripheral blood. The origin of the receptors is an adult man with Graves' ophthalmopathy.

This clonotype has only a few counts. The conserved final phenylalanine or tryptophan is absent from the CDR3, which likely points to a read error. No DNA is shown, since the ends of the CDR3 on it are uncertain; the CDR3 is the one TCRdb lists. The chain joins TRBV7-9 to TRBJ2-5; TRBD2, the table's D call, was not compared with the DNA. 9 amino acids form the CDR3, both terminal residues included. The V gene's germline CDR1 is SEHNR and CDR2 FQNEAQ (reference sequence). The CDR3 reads CASSLTGTS.

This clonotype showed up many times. In DNA, the CDR3 is TGCAGTGCTAGTCGAGGGGGGGAAGAGACCCAGTACTTC. It yields the protein CSASRGGEETQYF. This rearrangement joins TRBV20-1 to TRBJ2-5; TRBD2 is a possible D gene (7 bases). Germline V lookup: CDR1 DFQATT, CDR2 SNEGSKA (reference sequence). The CDR3 loop spans 13 amino acids. Trimming pared 3 bases from V and 3 bases from J, leaving 11 bases between.